Here is one T cell receptor (beta chain) with its context. Its antigen is currently unknown. This entry comes from a study of STAT5B mutations in CD4+ large granular lymphocyte leukemia. Study-wide findings and caveats: Top patient clones used TRBV06 genes more often: 8/27 versus 2/35 in controls.

With 5 bases removed from V and 14 bases from J, the gap between germline ends came to 18 bases. CDR3 length: 12 residues. Germline V lookup: CDR1 MNHEY, CDR2 SMNVEV (reference sequence). Generated by immunoSEQ multiplex PCR, the TCRdb table keeps only in-frame clones and is missing some. Among approximately 35,000 clones listed, roughly 65% were seen once. The chain links TRBV27 to TRBJ1-2; D not certain. The specimen sequenced was CD4+ T cells from blood buffy coats. The sequence derives from a human donor in good health. The CDR3 nucleotides are TGTGCCAGCAGTCCTATGGGAGGGTTTAAGACCTTC. As protein: CASSPMGGFKTF.